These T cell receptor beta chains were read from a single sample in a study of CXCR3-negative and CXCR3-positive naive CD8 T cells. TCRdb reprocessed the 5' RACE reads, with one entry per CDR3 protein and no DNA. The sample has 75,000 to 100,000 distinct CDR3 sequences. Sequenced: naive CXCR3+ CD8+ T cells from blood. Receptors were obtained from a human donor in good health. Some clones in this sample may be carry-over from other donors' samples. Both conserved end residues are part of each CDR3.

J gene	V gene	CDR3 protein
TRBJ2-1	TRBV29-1	CSAQGGGYNEQFF
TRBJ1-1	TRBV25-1	CASSDPGGLNTEAFF
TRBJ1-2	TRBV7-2	CASSASLTAISGYTF
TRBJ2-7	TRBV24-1	CATRPGDSYEQYF
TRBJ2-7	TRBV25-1	CASGQLNEQYF
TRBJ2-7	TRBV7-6	CASSYGQGANEQYF
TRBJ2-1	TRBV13	CASSYGDWEQFF
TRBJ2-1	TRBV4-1	CASSQDGVEQFF
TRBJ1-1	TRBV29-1	CSVEYGTGNTEAFF
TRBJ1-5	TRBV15	CATSRTPGSNQPQHF
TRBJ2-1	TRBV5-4	CASSLAGLAGVAPYNEQFF
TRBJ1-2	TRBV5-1	CASSLEEGAGSTNYGYTF
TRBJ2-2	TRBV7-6	CASSIGRTGELFF
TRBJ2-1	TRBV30	CAWSQSITGSSYNEQFF
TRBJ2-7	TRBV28	CASSFRAGLGDEQYF
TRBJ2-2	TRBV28	CASSPDKNTGELFF
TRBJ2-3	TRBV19	CASSIEAADTQYF
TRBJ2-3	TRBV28	CASSFHPLLASGIGDTQYF
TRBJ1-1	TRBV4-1	CASSQVMRENTEAFF
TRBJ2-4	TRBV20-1	CSASSRSMNIQYF
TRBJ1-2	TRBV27	CASSLYSNYGYTF
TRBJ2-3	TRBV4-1	CASSQDFVDSSTDTQYF
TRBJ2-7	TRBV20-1	CSASAGGGYEQYF
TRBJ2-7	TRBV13	CASSSRPQGGPEQYF
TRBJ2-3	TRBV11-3	CASSPQSGSPGDTQYF
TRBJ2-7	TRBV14	CASSQGISYEQYF
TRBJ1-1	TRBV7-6	CASSLLGGGTEAFF
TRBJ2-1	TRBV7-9	CASSFRTGGVLNEQFF